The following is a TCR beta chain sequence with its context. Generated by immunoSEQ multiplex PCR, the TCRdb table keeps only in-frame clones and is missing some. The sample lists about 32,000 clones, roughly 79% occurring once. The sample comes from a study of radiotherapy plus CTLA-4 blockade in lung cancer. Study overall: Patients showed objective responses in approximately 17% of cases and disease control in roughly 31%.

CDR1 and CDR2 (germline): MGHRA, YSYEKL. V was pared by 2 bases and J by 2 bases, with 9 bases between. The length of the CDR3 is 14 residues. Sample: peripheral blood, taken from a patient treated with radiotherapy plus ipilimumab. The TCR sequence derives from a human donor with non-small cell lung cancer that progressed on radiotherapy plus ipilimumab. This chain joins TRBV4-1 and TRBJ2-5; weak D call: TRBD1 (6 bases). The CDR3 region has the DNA TGCGCCAGCAGCCAAAGTGGACAGCAAGAGACCCAGTACTTC. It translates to CASSQSGQQETQYF.